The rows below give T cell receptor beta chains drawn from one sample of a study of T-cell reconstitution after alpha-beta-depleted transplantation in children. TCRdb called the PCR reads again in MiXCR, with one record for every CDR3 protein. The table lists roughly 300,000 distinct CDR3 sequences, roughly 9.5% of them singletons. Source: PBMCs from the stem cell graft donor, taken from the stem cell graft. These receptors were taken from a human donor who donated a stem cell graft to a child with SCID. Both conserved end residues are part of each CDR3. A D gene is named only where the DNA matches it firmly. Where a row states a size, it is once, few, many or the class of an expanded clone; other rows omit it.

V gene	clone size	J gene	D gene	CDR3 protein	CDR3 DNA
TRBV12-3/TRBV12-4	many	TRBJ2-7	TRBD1	CASSPDRGAYEQYF	TGTGCCAGCAGTCCCGACAGGGGTGCCTACGAGCAGTACTTC
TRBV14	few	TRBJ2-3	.	CASSQGGYVRTDTQYF	TGTGCCAGCAGCCAAGGCGGTTATGTCCGCACAGATACGCAGTATTTT
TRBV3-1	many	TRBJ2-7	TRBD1	CASSRSLGQGFGEQYF	TGTGCCAGCAGCCGGTCCCTGGGACAGGGATTTGGGGAGCAGTACTTC
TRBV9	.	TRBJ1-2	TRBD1	CASSVDGRGQNYGYTF	TGTGCCAGCAGCGTAGACGGGCGGGGACAGAACTATGGCTACACCTTC
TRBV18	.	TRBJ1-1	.	CASSTGPGTEAFF	TGTGCCAGCTCAACGGGACCGGGCACTGAAGCTTTCTTT
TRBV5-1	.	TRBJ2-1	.	CASSLARANNEQFF	TGCGCCAGCAGCTTGGCCAGAGCGAACAATGAGCAGTTCTTC
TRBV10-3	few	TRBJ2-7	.	CAISVSTDSYEQYF	TGTGCCATCAGTGTGAGCACTGACTCCTACGAGCAGTACTTC
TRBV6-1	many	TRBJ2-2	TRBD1	CASSRTGQTGELFF	TGTGCCAGCAGCAGGACAGGGCAAACCGGGGAGCTGTTTTTT
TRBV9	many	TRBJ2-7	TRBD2	CASSEGGYSDYEQYF	TGTGCCAGCAGCGAGGGAGGGTATAGTGACTACGAGCAGTACTTC
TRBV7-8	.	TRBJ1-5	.	CASSVREGNQPQHF	TGTGCCAGCAGCGTCAGGGAGGGCAATCAGCCCCAGCATTTT
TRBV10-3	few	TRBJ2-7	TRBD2	CASHDRLAGHYRNEQYF	TGTGCCAGCCATGATCGACTAGCGGGGCACTACCGGAACGAGCAGTACTTC
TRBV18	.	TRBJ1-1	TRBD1	CASSPPVQGARTEAFF	TGTGCCAGCTCACCACCTGTACAGGGGGCAAGAACTGAAGCTTTCTTT
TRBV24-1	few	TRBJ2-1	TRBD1	CATSDFQRQGESYNEQFF	TGTGCCACCAGTGACTTTCAACGTCAGGGGGAATCCTACAATGAGCAGTTCTTC
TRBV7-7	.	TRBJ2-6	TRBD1	CASSPRGTGSPSGANVLTF	TGTGCCAGCAGCCCTAGAGGGACAGGGTCCCCCTCTGGGGCCAACGTCCTGACTTTC
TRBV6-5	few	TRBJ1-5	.	CASTFLDNQPQHF	TGTGCCAGCACGTTTCTGGACAATCAGCCCCAGCATTTT
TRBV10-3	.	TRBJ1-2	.	CAAGELLYGYTF	TGTGCCGCCGGCGAGCTCCTCTATGGCTACACCTTC
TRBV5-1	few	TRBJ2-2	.	CASTEQGPGTGELFF	TGCGCCAGCACCGAACAGGGTCCGGGCACCGGGGAGCTGTTTTTT
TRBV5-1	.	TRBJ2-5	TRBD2	CASSLAGEQETQYF	TGCGCCAGCAGCCTGGCGGGGGAACAAGAGACCCAGTACTTC
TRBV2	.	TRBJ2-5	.	CASSDRRETQYF	TGTGCCAGCAGTGATCGTCGAGAGACCCAGTACTTC
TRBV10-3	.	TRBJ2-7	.	CAIDSLDSGRYEQYF	TGTGCCATCGACTCTCTGGACAGTGGAAGATACGAGCAGTACTTC
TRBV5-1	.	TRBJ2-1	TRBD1	CASSLGQGYDEQFF	TGCGCCAGCAGCTTGGGACAGGGGTACGATGAGCAGTTCTTC
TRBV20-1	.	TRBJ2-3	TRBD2	CSASPIAGGRTDTQYF	TGCAGTGCTAGCCCAATAGCGGGGGGGCGTACAGATACGCAGTATTTT
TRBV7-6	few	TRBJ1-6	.	CASSEEGGSPLHF	TGTGCCAGCAGCGAAGAGGGCGGGTCACCCCTCCACTTT
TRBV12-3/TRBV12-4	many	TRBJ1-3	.	CASSLGQNGNTIYF	TGTGCCAGCAGTCTAGGACAGAATGGAAACACCATATATTTT
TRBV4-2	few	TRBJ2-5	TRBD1	CASSPFAGGEETQYF	TGTGCCAGCAGCCCCTTCGCAGGGGGCGAAGAGACCCAGTACTTC
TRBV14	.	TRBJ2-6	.	CASREAGANVLTF	TGTGCCAGCAGGGAGGCTGGGGCCAACGTCCTGACTTTC
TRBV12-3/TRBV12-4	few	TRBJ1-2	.	CASSFQDLYGYTF	TGTGCCAGCAGTTTCCAGGACCTCTATGGCTACACCTTC
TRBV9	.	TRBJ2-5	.	CASSGLGAEQETQYF	TGTGCCAGCAGCGGCCTCGGGGCGGAACAAGAGACCCAGTACTTC
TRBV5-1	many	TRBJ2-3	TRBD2	CASSLVVAGEPTDTQYF	TGCGCCAGCAGCTTGGTAGTAGCGGGGGAACCCACAGATACGCAGTATTTT
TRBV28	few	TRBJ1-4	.	CASSPAASGANEKLFF	TGTGCCAGCAGTCCCGCGGCCAGTGGGGCTAATGAAAAACTGTTTTTT
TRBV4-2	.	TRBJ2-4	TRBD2	CASSPLGGLAKNIQYF	TGTGCCAGCAGCCCCCTCGGGGGGTTAGCCAAAAACATTCAGTACTTC
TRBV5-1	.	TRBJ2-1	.	CASSLGKWGQTLRGEQFF	TGCGCCAGCAGCTTGGGAAAATGGGGCCAAACCTTAAGGGGTGAGCAGTTCTTC
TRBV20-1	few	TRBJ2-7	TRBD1	CSARETGNSYEQYF	TGCAGTGCTAGAGAGACAGGGAATAGCTACGAGCAGTACTTC
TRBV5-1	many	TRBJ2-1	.	CASSLVPNHEQFF	TGCGCCAGCAGCTTGGTCCCGAATCATGAGCAGTTCTTC
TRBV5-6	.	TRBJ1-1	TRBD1	CASSLVRGQGYTEAFF	TGTGCCAGCAGCTTGGTGAGAGGACAGGGGTACACTGAAGCTTTCTTT
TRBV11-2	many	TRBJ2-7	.	CASSLDPAAEQYF	TGTGCCAGCAGCTTAGACCCCGCGGCCGAGCAGTACTTC
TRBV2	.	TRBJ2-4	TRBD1	CASSPTGTGMAKNIQYF	TGTGCCAGCAGCCCTACCGGGACAGGGATGGCCAAAAACATTCAGTACTTC
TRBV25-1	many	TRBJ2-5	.	CASSHLFQETQYF	TGTGCCAGCAGTCACCTCTTCCAAGAGACCCAGTACTTC
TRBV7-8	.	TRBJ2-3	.	CASSLVHSPTDTQYF	TGTGCCAGCAGCTTAGTTCACAGCCCCACAGATACGCAGTATTTT
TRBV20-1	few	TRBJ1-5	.	CSARDWGGGNQPQHF	TGCAGTGCTAGAGATTGGGGGGGAGGCAATCAGCCCCAGCATTTT
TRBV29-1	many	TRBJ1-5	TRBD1	CSVGQGVDQPQHF	TGCAGCGTAGGACAGGGAGTCGATCAGCCCCAGCATTTT
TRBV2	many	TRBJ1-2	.	CASSEAGGYYGYTF	TGTGCCAGCAGTGAAGCGGGGGGGTACTATGGCTACACCTTC
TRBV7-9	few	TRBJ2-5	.	CASSEPPIGPQETQYF	TGTGCCAGCAGCGAACCGCCCATCGGCCCTCAAGAGACCCAGTACTTC
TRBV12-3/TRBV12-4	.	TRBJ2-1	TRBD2	CASSLSRGGEQFF	TGTGCCAGCAGTTTATCGCGGGGGGGGGAGCAGTTCTTC
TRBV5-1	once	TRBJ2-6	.	CASTEAGANVLTF	TGCGCCAGCACCGAGGCTGGGGCCAACGTCCTGACTTTC
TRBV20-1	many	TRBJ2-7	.	CSARVGGSEQYF	TGCAGTGCTAGAGTTGGGGGGTCCGAGCAGTACTTC
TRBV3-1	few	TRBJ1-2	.	CASSQGGVGYTF	TGTGCCAGCAGCCAGGGGGGAGTCGGCTACACCTTC
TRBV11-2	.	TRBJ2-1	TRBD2	CASSWDPSGGGGEQFF	TGTGCCAGCAGCTGGGACCCTAGCGGGGGGGGTGGTGAGCAGTTCTTC
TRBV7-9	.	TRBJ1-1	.	CASSLVQGTTEAFF	TGTGCCAGCAGCTTAGTACAGGGCACCACTGAAGCTTTCTTT
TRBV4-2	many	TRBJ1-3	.	CASSPVSQAGNTIYF	TGTGCCAGCAGCCCCGTTTCGCAAGCTGGAAACACCATATATTTT
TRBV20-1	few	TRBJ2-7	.	CSARDGRSSLDEQYF	TGCAGTGCTAGAGATGGCAGGTCGTCTTTAGACGAGCAGTACTTC
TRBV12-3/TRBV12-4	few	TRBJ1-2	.	CASSFQENLGYTF	TGTGCCAGCAGTTTTCAAGAAAACCTGGGCTACACCTTC
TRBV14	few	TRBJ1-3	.	CASSPTATSGNTIYF	TGTGCCAGCAGCCCTACCGCTACCTCTGGAAACACCATATATTTT